The rows below give T cell receptor beta chains drawn from one sample of a study of T cells in Graves' hyperthyroidism and ophthalmopathy. TCRdb ran MiXCR on the multiplex PCR reads and lists one entry per CDR3 protein. Among 650,000 to 800,000 distinct CDR3 sequences listed, less than 45% were seen once. Material for sequencing was peripheral blood or thyroid tissue (not recorded which). The receptors here all came from an adult man with Graves' disease, either hyperthyroidism or ophthalmopathy (not recorded which). Both conserved end residues are part of each CDR3. The D gene is left open where the match is weak. Expanded clones get a size class; other rows say once, few or many, or leave the size out.

J	size	D	V	DNA	CDR3
TRBJ1-1	-	-	TRBV10-3	TGTGCCATCAGTGATTCCCGGAGGCCGAACACTGAAGCTTTCTTT	CAISDSRRPNTEAFF
TRBJ1-1	many	-	TRBV29-1	TGCAGCGTGTACGGGACGGTGAACACTGAAGCTTTCTTT	CSVYGTVNTEAFF
TRBJ2-5	once	TRBD2	TRBV6-5	TGTGCCAGCAGTTACGCTAGCGGGAGACGGGGGGAGACCCAGTACTTC	CASSYASGRRGETQYF
TRBJ1-1	few	TRBD1	TRBV2	TGTGCCAGCGGGGGGACAGCGGTTTACACTGAAGCTTTCTTT	CASGGTAVYTEAFF
TRBJ1-2	-	-	TRBV9	TGTGCCAGCAGCCCCCACGGAGAGAAGAGCTATGGCTACACCTTC	CASSPHGEKSYGYTF
TRBJ1-1	many	-	TRBV7-9	TGTGCCAGCAGCCCCGCAGGGCAGAACACTGAAGCTTTCTTT	CASSPAGQNTEAFF
TRBJ1-1	few	TRBD1	TRBV25-1	TGTGCCAGCCAGAAACAGGGGGGGTTTGGTGGCACTGAAGCTTTCTTT	CASQKQGGFGGTEAFF
TRBJ1-4	-	-	TRBV7-2	TGTGCCAGCAGCTTAGAATTGGGGACTAATGAAAAACTGTTTTTT	CASSLELGTNEKLFF
TRBJ1-4	-	-	TRBV7-6	TGTGCCAGCAGCTTGTCACAGCAGAATGAAAAACTGTTTTTT	CASSLSQQNEKLFF
TRBJ1-2	-	TRBD1	TRBV5-1	TGCGCCAGCAGCTTGCCTTCGCAGGGGGCGCAAGGCTACACCTTC	CASSLPSQGAQGYTF
TRBJ2-7	-	TRBD1	TRBV7-2	TGTGCCAGCAGGCCTTGGGGACAGATGACCTACGAGCAGTACTTC	CASRPWGQMTYEQYF
TRBJ1-2	many	TRBD1	TRBV6-6	TGTGCCACCAACCCGGGACAGGGGGTCTATGGCTACACCTTC	CATNPGQGVYGYTF
TRBJ1-2	-	-	TRBV4-1	TGCGCCAGCAGCCCTGACACAGGCGGTCAAGGGAATGGCTACACCTTC	CASSPDTGGQGNGYTF
TRBJ2-2	many	TRBD1	TRBV2	TGTGCCAGCGGACAGGGCACCGGGGAGCTGTTTTTT	CASGQGTGELFF
TRBJ1-5	-	-	TRBV20-1	TGCAGTGCCGCGAGGGACCCAGGTGGGAGGGGCAATCAGCCCCAGCATTTT	CSAARDPGGRGNQPQHF
TRBJ2-7	-	-	TRBV25-1	TGTGCCAGCAGTGAGTCCAGGACCTACGAGCAGTACTTC	CASSESRTYEQYF
TRBJ1-5	many	-	TRBV10-3	TGTGCCATCAGTGAGTCAGACAATCAGCCCCAGCATTTT	CAISESDNQPQHF
TRBJ1-1	few	-	TRBV20-1	TGCAGTGCTAGAGGGCAGACGAACACTGAAGCTTTCTTT	CSARGQTNTEAFF
TRBJ2-5	few	TRBD2	TRBV14	TGTGCCAGCAGCCGGGTAGCGGGACGGGAGACCCAGTACTTC	CASSRVAGRETQYF
TRBJ1-2	many	TRBD1	TRBV11-2	TGTGCCAGCAGCCCTTTGACAGGGGGTAACTATGGCTACACCTTC	CASSPLTGGNYGYTF
TRBJ1-5	many	-	TRBV20-1	TGCAGTGCTAGAGCAGGAGGTCAGCCCCAGCATTTT	CSARAGGQPQHF
TRBJ1-5	-	-	TRBV15	TGTGCCACCAGCAGCTTATCCCGGGCCGGCAATCAGCCCCAGCATTTT	CATSSLSRAGNQPQHF
TRBJ1-1	-	-	TRBV12-3/TRBV12-4	TGTGCCAGCAGTTTAGGGGAAGGTACTAGTGAAGCTTTCTTT	CASSLGEGTSEAFF
TRBJ1-1	few	-	TRBV2	TGTGCCAGCAGTTTAATTCTGTCCGGGTTGAACACTGAAGCTTTCTTT	CASSLILSGLNTEAFF
TRBJ1-5	-	-	TRBV24-1	TGTGCCACCAGTGATCCCCAGGGGAATCAGCCCCAGCATTTT	CATSDPQGNQPQHF
TRBJ1-2	few	-	TRBV2	TGTGCCAGCAGTGCTAGAGGAGCAGTCTATGGCTACACCTTC	CASSARGAVYGYTF
TRBJ2-7	-	-	TRBV5-1	TGCGCCAGCAGCTTTTGGGGGAGTATTATCGACGAGCAGTACTTC	CASSFWGSIIDEQYF
TRBJ1-6	once	TRBD1	TRBV10-3	TGTGCCATCAGTGAGGACAGGGGGCTAGAGGTCTCTTCACCCCTCCACTTT	CAISEDRGLEVSSPLHF
TRBJ1-6	-	-	TRBV2	TGTGCCAGCAGACGTCCGGGAGTCAATTCACCCCTCCACTTT	CASRRPGVNSPLHF
TRBJ2-7	-	TRBD2	TRBV5-4	TGTGCCAGCAGCTTGGCGGGACTAGCGGGAGTTGGGTACGAGCAGTACTTC	CASSLAGLAGVGYEQYF
TRBJ2-2	-	-	TRBV19	TGTGCCAGTAGCGCCCTCGGGGTCCGGGAGCTGTTTTTT	CASSALGVRELFF
TRBJ1-1	-	-	TRBV15	TGTGCCACCAGCAGAGTCGGCAGCCCCAATGAAGCTTTCTTT	CATSRVGSPNEAFF
TRBJ1-5	-	-	TRBV15	TGTGCCACCAGCAGTGGACGAGGGGGTAGCAATCAGCCCCAGCATTTT	CATSSGRGGSNQPQHF
TRBJ2-5	many	-	TRBV20-1	TGCAGTGCTAGTCTGAGGGGGGAGACCCAGTACTTC	CSASLRGETQYF
TRBJ2-5	-	-	TRBV6-6	TGTGCCAGCAGTTACGATAAGGGGAAGCAAGAGACCCAGTACTTC	CASSYDKGKQETQYF